The following is a T cell receptor (beta chain) sequence with its context. These data originate in a study of T-cell reconstitution after alpha-beta-depleted transplantation in children. In germline, CDR1 is DFQATT, CDR2 SNEGSKA (reference sequence). J gave up 0 bases and V 6 bases, and 4 bases lay outside the gene matches. The CDR3 is made up of 14 amino acids. TCRbeta library preparation incorporated unique molecular identifiers. TCRdb reprocessed the PCR reads with MiXCR, giving one entry per CDR3 protein. The table has around 380,000 distinct CDR3 sequences, 11% seen once. The source is a human donor who donated a stem cell graft to a child with acute myeloid leukemia. Sequencing used PBMCs from the stem cell graft donor, obtained from the stem cell graft. The chain is built from TRBV20-1 and TRBJ1-5, with 8 nucleotides matching TRBD1. This CDR3 is CSARTGISNQPQHF. DNA for the CDR3: TGCAGTGCCCGGACAGGGATTAGCAATCAGCCCCAGCATTTT.